This T cell receptor (beta chain) was documented in a study of CD8+ T cells in alopecia areata. Study details: At a dose of 5 to 10 mg twice daily, oral tofacitinib was given to treated patients. A 6-month off-drug phase came after tofacitinib, which had lasted 6 to 18 months.

Unmatched junction bases numbered 7, after V lost 1 base and J lost 9 bases. Germline V gene sequence: CDR1 LGHNA, CDR2 YSLEER. This CDR3 spans 16 amino acids. Worth noting for this clone: The target antigen is unknown.

Sequencing templates came from extracted RNA that was reverse transcribed into cDNA. Sequenced by immunoSEQ multiplex PCR; TCRdb stores in-frame clones only, minus some. In the table there are 90,000 to 100,000 clones, roughly 47% of which are singletons. Overall study results and limits: Affected lesional scalp, above all in alopecia totalis/universalis, was more clonal than normal scalp. With patients, TCR sharing proved less clear than in mice, a difference possibly related to HLA.

The source is a human donor with alopecia areata. This chain joins TRBV4-3 and TRBJ2-1; TRBD2 agrees at 12 bases. The sequenced sample was CD4+ T cells sorted from blood. The CDR3 DNA reads TGCGCCAGCAGCCAAGGGACTAGCGGGACCATGGGTGAGCAGTTCTTC. Its translation: CASSQGTSGTMGEQFF.